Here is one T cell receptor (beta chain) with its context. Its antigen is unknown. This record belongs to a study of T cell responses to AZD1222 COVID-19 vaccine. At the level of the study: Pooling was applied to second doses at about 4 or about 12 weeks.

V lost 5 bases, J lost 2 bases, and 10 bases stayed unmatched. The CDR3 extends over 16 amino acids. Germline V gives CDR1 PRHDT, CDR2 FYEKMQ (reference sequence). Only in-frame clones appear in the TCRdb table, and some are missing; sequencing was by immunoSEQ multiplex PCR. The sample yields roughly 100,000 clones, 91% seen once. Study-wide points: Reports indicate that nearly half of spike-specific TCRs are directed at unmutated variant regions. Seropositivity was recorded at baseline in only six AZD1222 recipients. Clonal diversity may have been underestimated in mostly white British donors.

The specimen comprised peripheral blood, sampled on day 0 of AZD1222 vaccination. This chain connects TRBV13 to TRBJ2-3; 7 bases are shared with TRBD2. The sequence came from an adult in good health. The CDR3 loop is CASSAAPSGLTDTQYF. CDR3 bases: TGTGCCAGCAGCGCGGCGCCTAGCGGACTCACAGATACGCAGTATTTT.